The TCR beta chain described here comes from a study of CD8+ T cells in alopecia areata. General study results and limits: Expanded CD8+ clones among the top 100, and scalp clonality, were significantly decreased by tofacitinib. When scalp samples are sequenced, resident alphabeta T cells of normal skin are also captured.

To note about this clone: Its antigen remains unknown.

Described treatment: oral pan-JAK inhibitor, 5-10 mg twice daily. Investigators isolated RNA and reverse transcribed it into cDNA to act as the sequencing template. Assay used: immunoSEQ multiplex PCR; TCRdb lists only in-frame clones, some missing. This table holds roughly 180,000 clones, less than 70% found once. Germline lookup yields CDR1 SNHLY and CDR2 FYNNEI. The CDR3 runs 13 residues. Trimming shortened V by 3 bases and J by 4 bases, and 9 bases separated the two germline ends. The origin of this receptor is a human donor with alopecia areata. Material: CD8+ T cells sorted from blood, obtained at week 24, from a patient treated with tofacitinib. V usage is TRBV2 and J usage is TRBJ1-1; tentatively, D is TRBD1 (5 bases). DNA for the CDR3: TGTGCCAGCAGTGACCCCGGGGGCACTGAAGCTTTCTTT. This sequence encodes CASSDPGGTEAFF.